The rows below give T cell receptor beta chains drawn from one sample of a study of blood T cells in healthy people across ages. One entry per CDR3 protein results from TCRdb running MiXCR on the 5' RACE reads. The table records just under 750,000 distinct CDR3 sequences, roughly 20% of them present only once. The source material was blood. The receptors originated from a man between 70 and 80 years old in good health. The CDR3 runs from the conserved cysteine through the conserved F or W. Fields, in order: J gene, V gene, clone size, D gene, CDR3 protein, CDR3 DNA. D genes are given only for firm matches. Clone size is given for some rows only: seen once, a few or many times, or a class if the clone is expanded.

j_gene: TRBJ2-5; v_gene: TRBV20-1; abundance: -; d_gene: TRBD2; CDR3aa: CSAASGLGAETQYF; CDR3nt: TGCAGTGCTGCATCCGGACTAGGTGCAGAGACCCAGTACTTC
j_gene: TRBJ2-1; v_gene: TRBV5-1; abundance: few; d_gene: TRBD2; CDR3aa: CASSAKLAGTYNEQFF; CDR3nt: TGCGCCAGCAGCGCCAAACTAGCGGGGACTTACAATGAGCAGTTCTTC
j_gene: TRBJ2-1; v_gene: TRBV20-1; abundance: -; d_gene: TRBD2; CDR3aa: CSARPIGTSTYNEQFF; CDR3nt: TGCAGTGCTAGACCGATCGGGACTAGCACTTACAATGAGCAGTTCTTC
j_gene: TRBJ2-1; v_gene: TRBV7-9; abundance: -; d_gene: TRBD1; CDR3aa: CASSLVGTGGMDEQFF; CDR3nt: TGTGCCAGCAGCTTAGTAGGGACAGGGGGTATGGATGAGCAGTTCTTC
j_gene: TRBJ1-4; v_gene: TRBV4-3; abundance: -; d_gene: -; CDR3aa: CASSQGPREKLFF; CDR3nt: TGCGCCAGCAGCCAAGGCCCGCGTGAAAAACTGTTTTTT
j_gene: TRBJ2-7; v_gene: TRBV7-9; abundance: -; d_gene: -; CDR3aa: CACSSGHYEQYF; CDR3nt: TGTGCCTGCAGCTCGGGACACTACGAGCAGTACTTC
j_gene: TRBJ2-7; v_gene: TRBV11-2; abundance: -; d_gene: -; CDR3aa: CASSLNSPGTGSTKQYF; CDR3nt: TGTGCCAGCAGCTTAAACTCCCCCGGGACCGGCTCTACGAAGCAGTACTTC
j_gene: TRBJ2-3; v_gene: TRBV28; abundance: -; d_gene: -; CDR3aa: CASSLWQGIDTQYF; CDR3nt: TGTGCCAGCAGTCTTTGGCAGGGTATAGATACGCAGTATTTT
j_gene: TRBJ1-5; v_gene: TRBV3-1; abundance: -; d_gene: -; CDR3aa: CASSELGVQPQHF; CDR3nt: TGTGCCAGCAGTGAACTAGGGGTTCAGCCCCAGCATTTT
j_gene: TRBJ2-7; v_gene: TRBV21-1; abundance: -; d_gene: -; CDR3aa: CAGPTSSYEQYF; CDR3nt: TGTGCCGGCCCGACTAGTAGCTACGAGCAGTACTTC
j_gene: TRBJ2-3; v_gene: TRBV6-2/TRBV6-3; abundance: -; d_gene: -; CDR3aa: CASSYFNAQPTDTQYF; CDR3nt: TGTGCCAGCAGTTACTTCAATGCACAGCCAACAGATACGCAGTATTTT
j_gene: TRBJ2-3; v_gene: TRBV12-3/TRBV12-4; abundance: -; d_gene: TRBD1; CDR3aa: CASSPTGQGNADTQYF; CDR3nt: TGTGCCAGCAGTCCGACGGGACAGGGGAACGCAGATACGCAGTATTTT
j_gene: TRBJ2-3; v_gene: TRBV7-2; abundance: few; d_gene: -; CDR3aa: CASSFTQSGADTQYF; CDR3nt: TGTGCCAGCAGCTTCACCCAATCCGGAGCAGATACGCAGTATTTT
j_gene: TRBJ2-5; v_gene: TRBV6-2/TRBV6-3; abundance: many; d_gene: -; CDR3aa: CASSVGPLQETQYF; CDR3nt: TGTGCCAGCAGTGTGGGACCGCTCCAAGAGACCCAGTACTTC
j_gene: TRBJ2-5; v_gene: TRBV14; abundance: -; d_gene: -; CDR3aa: CASSQDRGAIGETQYF; CDR3nt: TGTGCCAGCAGCCAAGATCGAGGGGCTATAGGGGAGACCCAGTACTTC
j_gene: TRBJ2-1; v_gene: TRBV20-1; abundance: -; d_gene: -; CDR3aa: CSARPRTGARNEQFF; CDR3nt: TGCAGTGCCAGGCCAAGAACGGGAGCAAGGAATGAGCAGTTCTTC
j_gene: TRBJ2-5; v_gene: TRBV12-3/TRBV12-4; abundance: -; d_gene: TRBD1; CDR3aa: CASRLNRGF; CDR3nt: TGTGCCAGCAGACTAAACAGGGGTTTC
j_gene: TRBJ2-1; v_gene: TRBV7-2; abundance: few; d_gene: TRBD1; CDR3aa: CASSFPGQGVNEQFF; CDR3nt: TGTGCCAGCAGCTTTCCGGGACAGGGGGTAAATGAGCAGTTCTTC
j_gene: TRBJ2-3; v_gene: TRBV7-2; abundance: -; d_gene: -; CDR3aa: CASARSVSTDTQYF; CDR3nt: TGTGCCAGCGCGAGAAGTGTAAGCACAGATACGCAGTATTTT
j_gene: TRBJ2-3; v_gene: TRBV12-3/TRBV12-4; abundance: -; d_gene: TRBD2; CDR3aa: CASSLEAGRGTDTQYF; CDR3nt: TGTGCCAGCAGTTTAGAAGCGGGGAGGGGCACAGATACGCAGTATTTT
j_gene: TRBJ2-3; v_gene: TRBV18; abundance: -; d_gene: TRBD2; CDR3aa: CASLGTTTDTQYF; CDR3nt: TGTGCCAGCTTGGGGACTACCACAGATACGCAGTATTTT
j_gene: TRBJ2-1; v_gene: TRBV7-2; abundance: -; d_gene: TRBD2; CDR3aa: CASSLRLGEGGQFF; CDR3nt: TGTGCCAGCAGCTTACGGCTTGGGGAGGGTGGGCAGTTCTTC
j_gene: TRBJ1-1; v_gene: TRBV29-1; abundance: few; d_gene: TRBD1; CDR3aa: CSVVGTGIEAFF; CDR3nt: TGCAGCGTTGTGGGGACAGGCATCGAAGCTTTCTTT
j_gene: TRBJ1-6; v_gene: TRBV7-9; abundance: once; d_gene: TRBD1; CDR3aa: CASSFDRANNSPLHF; CDR3nt: TGTGCCAGCAGCTTTGACAGGGCAAATAATTCACCCCTCCACTTT
j_gene: TRBJ2-5; v_gene: TRBV20-1; abundance: -; d_gene: -; CDR3aa: CSARGGEGTQYF; CDR3nt: TGCAGTGCTAGGGGTGGGGAAGGGACCCAGTACTTC
j_gene: TRBJ2-3; v_gene: TRBV5-1; abundance: few; d_gene: -; CDR3aa: CASSLVGSGPDTQYF; CDR3nt: TGCGCCAGCAGCTTGGTAGGTTCGGGGCCAGATACGCAGTATTTT
j_gene: TRBJ1-5; v_gene: TRBV7-9; abundance: -; d_gene: -; CDR3aa: CATQGTDSNQPQHF; CDR3nt: TGTGCCACTCAGGGAACAGATAGCAATCAGCCCCAGCATTTT
j_gene: TRBJ2-6; v_gene: TRBV6-1; abundance: few; d_gene: -; CDR3aa: CASSAISGANVLTF; CDR3nt: TGTGCCAGCAGTGCGATCTCTGGGGCCAACGTCCTGACTTTC
j_gene: TRBJ1-2; v_gene: TRBV28; abundance: -; d_gene: TRBD1; CDR3aa: CASSSTGFPRDYGYTF; CDR3nt: TGTGCCAGCAGTTCGACAGGGTTCCCAAGGGACTATGGCTACACCTTC
j_gene: TRBJ2-3; v_gene: TRBV10-3; abundance: few; d_gene: TRBD2; CDR3aa: CAIRWSGANTDTQYF; CDR3nt: TGTGCCATCAGGTGGAGCGGGGCAAACACAGATACGCAGTATTTT
j_gene: TRBJ1-1; v_gene: TRBV19; abundance: few; d_gene: -; CDR3aa: CASSINTNTEAFF; CDR3nt: TGTGCCAGTAGTATTAACACCAACACTGAAGCTTTCTTT
j_gene: TRBJ2-1; v_gene: TRBV5-1; abundance: -; d_gene: -; CDR3aa: CASSAGTKLDRQFF; CDR3nt: TGCGCCAGCAGCGCGGGGACAAAACTCGACAGGCAGTTCTTC
j_gene: TRBJ2-7; v_gene: TRBV7-9; abundance: few; d_gene: TRBD1; CDR3aa: CASSRQTGFEQYF; CDR3nt: TGTGCCAGCAGCAGACAGACAGGGTTCGAGCAGTACTTC
j_gene: TRBJ1-4; v_gene: TRBV15; abundance: -; d_gene: TRBD1; CDR3aa: CATRQGRGREKLFF; CDR3nt: TGTGCCACGCGACAGGGGCGGGGCCGAGAAAAACTGTTTTTT
j_gene: TRBJ2-2; v_gene: TRBV9; abundance: -; d_gene: -; CDR3aa: CASRAGHSNTGELFF; CDR3nt: TGTGCCAGCAGGGCCGGTCATTCGAACACCGGGGAGCTGTTTTTT
j_gene: TRBJ2-5; v_gene: TRBV20-1; abundance: -; d_gene: -; CDR3aa: CSVDSAPGSQYF; CDR3nt: TGCAGTGTTGACTCCGCCCCAGGGTCCCAGTACTTC
j_gene: TRBJ2-3; v_gene: TRBV24-1; abundance: -; d_gene: -; CDR3aa: CATSDYSRDTQYF; CDR3nt: TGTGCCACCAGTGATTATAGTCGGGATACGCAGTATTTT
j_gene: TRBJ1-3; v_gene: TRBV7-6; abundance: few; d_gene: -; CDR3aa: CASSYTTPSDSRNTIYF; CDR3nt: TGTGCCAGCAGCTACACGACGCCCTCTGACAGCAGAAACACCATATATTTT
j_gene: TRBJ2-7; v_gene: TRBV5-1; abundance: few; d_gene: -; CDR3aa: CASSLLGEKTYEQYF; CDR3nt: TGCGCCAGCAGCTTGTTAGGGGAAAAAACCTACGAGCAGTACTTC
j_gene: TRBJ2-1; v_gene: TRBV5-8; abundance: -; d_gene: -; CDR3aa: CASSSTGTYNEQFF; CDR3nt: TGTGCCAGCAGCTCAACAGGCACCTACAATGAGCAGTTCTTC
j_gene: TRBJ2-5; v_gene: TRBV5-1; abundance: -; d_gene: -; CDR3aa: CASSLARAGETQYF; CDR3nt: TGCGCCAGCAGCTTGGCCAGGGCCGGGGAGACCCAGTACTTC
j_gene: TRBJ2-5; v_gene: TRBV6-4; abundance: few; d_gene: -; CDR3aa: CASSDGGHYQETQYF; CDR3nt: TGTGCCAGCAGTGACGGGGGTCATTACCAAGAGACCCAGTACTTC
j_gene: TRBJ1-6; v_gene: TRBV9; abundance: -; d_gene: -; CDR3aa: CASSVGVTPANSPLHF; CDR3nt: TGTGCCAGCAGCGTAGGGGTCACCCCGGCGAATTCACCCCTCCACTTT
j_gene: TRBJ2-5; v_gene: TRBV6-6; abundance: few; d_gene: -; CDR3aa: CASSNTGTGQETQYF; CDR3nt: TGTGCCAGCAGCAATACAGGGACGGGGCAAGAGACCCAGTACTTC
j_gene: TRBJ1-2; v_gene: TRBV28; abundance: few; d_gene: TRBD1; CDR3aa: CASSVGVTGDGYTF; CDR3nt: TGTGCCAGCAGCGTGGGGGTAACAGGGGACGGCTACACCTTC
j_gene: TRBJ2-7; v_gene: TRBV7-2; abundance: few; d_gene: -; CDR3aa: CASSLMATVYEQYF; CDR3nt: TGTGCCAGCAGCTTAATGGCGACGGTCTACGAGCAGTACTTC
j_gene: TRBJ2-5; v_gene: TRBV20-1; abundance: -; d_gene: -; CDR3aa: CSASTRIQETQYF; CDR3nt: TGCAGTGCCAGTACCAGGATACAAGAGACCCAGTACTTC
j_gene: TRBJ2-1; v_gene: TRBV12-3/TRBV12-4; abundance: few; d_gene: TRBD1; CDR3aa: CASRSTGQPTMRQFF; CDR3nt: TGTGCCAGCAGGTCTACGGGACAGCCTACAATGAGGCAGTTCTTC